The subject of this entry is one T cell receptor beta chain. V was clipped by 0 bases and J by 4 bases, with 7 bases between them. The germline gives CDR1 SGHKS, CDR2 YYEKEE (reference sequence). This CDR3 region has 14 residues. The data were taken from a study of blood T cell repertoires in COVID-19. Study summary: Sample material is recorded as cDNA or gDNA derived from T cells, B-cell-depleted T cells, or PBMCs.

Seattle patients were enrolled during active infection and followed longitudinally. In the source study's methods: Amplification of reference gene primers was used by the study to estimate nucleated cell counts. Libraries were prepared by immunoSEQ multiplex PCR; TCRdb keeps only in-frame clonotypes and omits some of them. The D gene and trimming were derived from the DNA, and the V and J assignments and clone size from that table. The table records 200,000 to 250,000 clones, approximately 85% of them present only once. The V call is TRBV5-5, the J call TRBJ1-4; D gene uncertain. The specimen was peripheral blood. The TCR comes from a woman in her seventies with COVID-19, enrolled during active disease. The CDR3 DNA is TGTGCCAGCAGCTTGGACAGCATTAATGAAAAACTGTTTTTT. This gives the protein CASSLDSINEKLFF.